This T cell receptor beta chain was profiled in a study of T-cell memory formation after mild COVID-19. J was trimmed by 5 bases and V by 6 bases; bases with no gene match: 6. Germline lookup yields CDR1 LNHDA and CDR2 SQIVND (reference sequence). This CDR3 is 14 amino acids long. Using its own MiXCR run on the 5' RACE reads, TCRdb lists one record per CDR3 protein. The sample lists 250,000 to 300,000 distinct CDR3 sequences; 15% to 20% were seen once. The clonotype was recovered from a man younger than 35 who had mild COVID-19 (a few samples of this study predate the infection). Cell type and time point are not known. J is TRBJ2-1 and V is TRBV19; 8 nucleotides agree with TRBD1. Sequenced material: PBMCs or a T cell subset sorted from them (not recorded which). CDR3 in amino acids: CASSDRGPNNEQFF. CDR3 DNA sequence: TGTGCCAGTAGCGACAGGGGTCCGAACAATGAGCAGTTCTTC.